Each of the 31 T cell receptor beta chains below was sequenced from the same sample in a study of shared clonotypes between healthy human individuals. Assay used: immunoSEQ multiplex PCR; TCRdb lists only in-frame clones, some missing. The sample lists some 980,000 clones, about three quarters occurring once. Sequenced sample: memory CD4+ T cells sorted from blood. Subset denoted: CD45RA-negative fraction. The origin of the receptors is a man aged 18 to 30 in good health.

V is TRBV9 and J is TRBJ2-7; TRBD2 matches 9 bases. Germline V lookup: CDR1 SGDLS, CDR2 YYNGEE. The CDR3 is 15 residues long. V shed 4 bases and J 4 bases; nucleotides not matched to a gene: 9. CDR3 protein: CASSSGVAGDYEQYF. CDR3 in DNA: TGTGCCAGCAGCTCAGGGGTAGCGGGGGATTACGAGCAGTACTTC.

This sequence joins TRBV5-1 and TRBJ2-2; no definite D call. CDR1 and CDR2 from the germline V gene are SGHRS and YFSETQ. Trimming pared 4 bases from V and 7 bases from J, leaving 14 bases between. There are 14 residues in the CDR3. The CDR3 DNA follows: TGCGCCAGCAGCCCGGGTATAAGTCACGGGGAGCTGTTTTTT. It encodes CASSPGISHGELFF.

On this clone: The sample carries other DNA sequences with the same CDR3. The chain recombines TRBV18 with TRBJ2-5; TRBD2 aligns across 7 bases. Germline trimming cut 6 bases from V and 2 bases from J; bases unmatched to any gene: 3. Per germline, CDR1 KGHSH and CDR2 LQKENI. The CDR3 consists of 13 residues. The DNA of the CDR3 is TGTGCCAGCTCTCGGACTAGGCAAGAGACCCAGTACTTC. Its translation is CASSRTRQETQYF.

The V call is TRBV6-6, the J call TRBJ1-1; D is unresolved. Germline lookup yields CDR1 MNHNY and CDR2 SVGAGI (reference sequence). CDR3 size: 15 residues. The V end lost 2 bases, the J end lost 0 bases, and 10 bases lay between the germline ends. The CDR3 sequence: CASSYGGRMNTEAFF. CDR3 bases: TGTGCCAGCAGTTACGGCGGCAGAATGAACACTGAAGCTTTCTTT.

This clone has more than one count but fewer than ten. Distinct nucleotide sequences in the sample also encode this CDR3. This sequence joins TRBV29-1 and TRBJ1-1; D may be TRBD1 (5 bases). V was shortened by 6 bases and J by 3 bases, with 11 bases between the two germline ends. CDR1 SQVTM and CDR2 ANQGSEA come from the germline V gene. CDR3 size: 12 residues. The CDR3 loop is CSVRDGDTEAFF. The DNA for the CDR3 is TGCAGCGTGCGGGACGGGGACACTGAAGCTTTCTTT.

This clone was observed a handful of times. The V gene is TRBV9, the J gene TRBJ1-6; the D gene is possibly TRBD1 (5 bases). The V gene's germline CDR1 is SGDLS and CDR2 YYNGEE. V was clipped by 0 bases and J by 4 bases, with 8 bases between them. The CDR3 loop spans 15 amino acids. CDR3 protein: CASSVGGVYNSPLHF. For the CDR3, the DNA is TGTGCCAGCAGCGTAGGGGGGGTTTATAATTCACCCCTCCACTTT. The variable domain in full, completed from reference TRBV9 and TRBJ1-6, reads DSGVTQTPKHLITATGQRVTLRCSPRSGDLSVYWYQQSLDQGLQFLIQYYNGEERAKGNILERFSAQQFPDLHSELNLSSLELGDSALYFCASSVGGVYNSPLHFGNGTRLTVT.

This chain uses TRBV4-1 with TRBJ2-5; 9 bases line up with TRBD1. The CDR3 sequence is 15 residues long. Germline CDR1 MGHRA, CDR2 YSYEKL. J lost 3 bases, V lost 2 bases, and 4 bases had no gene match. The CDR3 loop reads CASSQYGTGKETQYF. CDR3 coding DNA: TGCGCCAGCAGCCAATACGGGACAGGGAAAGAGACCCAGTACTTC.

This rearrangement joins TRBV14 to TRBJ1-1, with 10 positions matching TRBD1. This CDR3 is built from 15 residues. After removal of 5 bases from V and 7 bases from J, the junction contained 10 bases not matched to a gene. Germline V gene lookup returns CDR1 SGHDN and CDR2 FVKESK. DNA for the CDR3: TGTGCCAGCAGCGTCGGGGGGACAGGGGCCTATGAAGCTTTCTTT. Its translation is CASSVGGTGAYEAFF.

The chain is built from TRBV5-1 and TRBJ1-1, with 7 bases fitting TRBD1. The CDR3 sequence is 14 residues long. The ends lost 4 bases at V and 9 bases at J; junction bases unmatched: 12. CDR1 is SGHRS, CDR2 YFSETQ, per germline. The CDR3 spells CASSRSEGAIQAFF. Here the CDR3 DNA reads TGCGCCAGCAGCAGGTCTGAGGGGGCAATACAAGCTTTCTTT.

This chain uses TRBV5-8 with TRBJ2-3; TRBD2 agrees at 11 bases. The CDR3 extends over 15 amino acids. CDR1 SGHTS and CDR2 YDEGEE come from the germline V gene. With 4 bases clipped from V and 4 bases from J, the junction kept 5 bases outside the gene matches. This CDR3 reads CASSRSGRAADTQYF. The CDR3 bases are TGTGCCAGCAGCCGTAGCGGGAGGGCCGCAGATACGCAGTATTTT.

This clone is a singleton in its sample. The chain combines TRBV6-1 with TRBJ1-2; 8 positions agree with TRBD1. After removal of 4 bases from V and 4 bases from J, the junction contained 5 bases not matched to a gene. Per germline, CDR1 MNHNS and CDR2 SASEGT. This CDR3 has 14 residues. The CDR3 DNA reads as TGTGCCAGCAGTGGGACAGGGAACTTCTATGGCTACACCTTC. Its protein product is CASSGTGNFYGYTF.

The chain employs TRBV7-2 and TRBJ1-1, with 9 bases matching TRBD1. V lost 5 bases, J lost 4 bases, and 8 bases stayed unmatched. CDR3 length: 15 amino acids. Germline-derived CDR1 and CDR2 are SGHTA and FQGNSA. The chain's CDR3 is CASSVYRGPGTEAFF. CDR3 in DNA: TGTGCCAGCAGCGTATACAGGGGGCCAGGCACTGAAGCTTTCTTT.

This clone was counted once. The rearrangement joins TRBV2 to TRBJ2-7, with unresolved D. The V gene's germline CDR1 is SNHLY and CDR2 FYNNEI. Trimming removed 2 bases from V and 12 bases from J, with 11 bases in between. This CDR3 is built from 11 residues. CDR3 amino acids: CASSENVRRYF. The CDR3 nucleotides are TGTGCCAGCAGTGAAAACGTACGAAGGTACTTC.

The CDR3 DNA reads TGTGCCAGCAGCAAACTCCAGGTTCCCACAGACACAGATACGCAGTATTTT. Translating it yields CASSKLQVPTDTDTQYF. The chain has TRBV21-1 and TRBJ2-3; the table's D call TRBD1 went unverified against the DNA. TRBV21-1 has pseudogene status. This CDR3 is 17 amino acids long.

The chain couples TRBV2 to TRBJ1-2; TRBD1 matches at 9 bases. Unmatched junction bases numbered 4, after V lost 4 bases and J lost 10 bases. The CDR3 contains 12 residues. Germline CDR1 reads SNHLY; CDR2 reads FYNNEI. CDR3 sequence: CASSVGTGPYTF. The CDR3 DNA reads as TGTGCCAGCAGTGTCGGGACAGGGCCCTACACCTTC.

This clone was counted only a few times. CDR3 region: CASSETSAGAAYNEQFF. CDR3 nucleotides: TGTGCCAGCAGTGAGACATCGGCGGGGGCCGCCTACAATGAGCAGTTCTTC. The V call is TRBV25-1, the J call TRBJ2-1, with TRBD2 as a possible D gene (7 bases). CDR3 length: 17 amino acids. V was shortened by 3 bases and J by 2 bases, with 17 bases between the two germline ends. CDR1 MGHDK and CDR2 SYGVNS come from the germline V gene. The entire variable domain, with the rest obtained from reference TRBV25-1 and TRBJ2-1, is as follows: EADIYQTPRYLVIGTGKKITLECSQTMGHDKMYWYQQDPGMELHLIHYSYGVNSTEKGDLSSESTVSRIRTEHFPLTLESARPSHTSQYLCASSETSAGAAYNEQFFGPGTRLTVL.

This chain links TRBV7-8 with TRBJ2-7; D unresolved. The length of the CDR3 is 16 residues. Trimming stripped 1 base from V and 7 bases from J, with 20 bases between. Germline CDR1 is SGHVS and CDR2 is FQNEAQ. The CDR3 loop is CASSLERSLRLREQYF. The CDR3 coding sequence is TGTGCCAGCAGCTTAGAACGGAGTCTGCGCCTGAGGGAGCAGTACTTC.

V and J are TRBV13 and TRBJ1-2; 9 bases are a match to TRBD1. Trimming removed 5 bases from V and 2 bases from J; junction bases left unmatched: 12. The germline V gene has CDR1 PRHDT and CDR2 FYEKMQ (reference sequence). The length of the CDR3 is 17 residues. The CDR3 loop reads CASSPRWDREKNYGYTF. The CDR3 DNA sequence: TGTGCCAGCAGCCCGCGGTGGGACAGGGAGAAAAACTATGGCTACACCTTC.

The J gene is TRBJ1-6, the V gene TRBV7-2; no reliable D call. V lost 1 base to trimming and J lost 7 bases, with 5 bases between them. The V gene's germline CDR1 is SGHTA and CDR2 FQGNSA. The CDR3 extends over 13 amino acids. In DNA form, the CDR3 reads TGTGCCAGCAGCTTAGAGGTCAATTCACCCCTCCACTTT. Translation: CASSLEVNSPLHF.

CDR3 sequence reads: CASRKGQSSTDTQYF. The CDR3 DNA follows: TGTGCCAGCAGAAAGGGGCAGTCTAGCACAGATACGCAGTATTTT. V usage is TRBV6-1 and J usage is TRBJ2-3; perhaps TRBD1 as D (5 bases). This CDR3 spans 15 amino acids. From germline, CDR1 is MNHNS and CDR2 SASEGT. The V end was cut by 6 bases, the J end by 0 bases, with 13 bases between.

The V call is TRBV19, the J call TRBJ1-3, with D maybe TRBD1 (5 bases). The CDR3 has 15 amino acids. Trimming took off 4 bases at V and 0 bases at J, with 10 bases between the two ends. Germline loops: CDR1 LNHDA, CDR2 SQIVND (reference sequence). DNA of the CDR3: TGTGCCAGTAGTAAAGGGACGGTCTCTGGAAACACCATATATTTT. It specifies CASSKGTVSGNTIYF.

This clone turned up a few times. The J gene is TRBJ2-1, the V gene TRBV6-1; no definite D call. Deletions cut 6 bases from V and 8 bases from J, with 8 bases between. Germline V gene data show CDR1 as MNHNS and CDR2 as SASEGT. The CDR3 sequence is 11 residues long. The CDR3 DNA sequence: TGTGCCAGCAGCCCGGAATATGAGCAGTTCTTC. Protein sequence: CASSPEYEQFF.

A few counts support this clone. Here the CDR3 reads CASSGDRGGGNEQFF. In nucleotides, the CDR3 is TGTGCCAGCAGTGGCGACAGGGGAGGGGGGAATGAGCAGTTCTTC. The rearrangement links TRBV2 to TRBJ2-1, with D possibly matching TRBD1 (8 bases). CDR1 and CDR2 (germline): SNHLY, FYNNEI. This CDR3 contains 15 residues. V dropped 4 bases and J dropped 7 bases, with 17 bases sitting between them.

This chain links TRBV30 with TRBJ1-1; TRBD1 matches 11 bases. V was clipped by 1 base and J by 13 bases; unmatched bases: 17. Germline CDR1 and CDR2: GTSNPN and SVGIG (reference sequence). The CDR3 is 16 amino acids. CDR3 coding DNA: TGTGCCTGGAGTGAGAGCTTTCGTAGGACAGGGGGCGTTCTTTTCTTT. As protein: CAWSESFRRTGGVLFF. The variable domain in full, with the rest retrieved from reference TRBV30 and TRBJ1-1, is SQTIHQWPATLVQPVGSPLSLECTVEGTSNPNLYWYRQAAGRGLQLLFYSVGIGQISSEVPQNLSASRPQDRQFILSSKKLLLSDSGFYLCAWSESFRRTGGVLFFGQGTRLTVV.

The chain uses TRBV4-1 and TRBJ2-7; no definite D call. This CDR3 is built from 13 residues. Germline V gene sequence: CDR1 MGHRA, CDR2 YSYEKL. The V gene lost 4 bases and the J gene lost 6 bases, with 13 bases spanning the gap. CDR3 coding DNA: TGCGCCAGCAGCCCCGGGCTAAATGTCGAGCAGTACTTC. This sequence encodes CASSPGLNVEQYF.

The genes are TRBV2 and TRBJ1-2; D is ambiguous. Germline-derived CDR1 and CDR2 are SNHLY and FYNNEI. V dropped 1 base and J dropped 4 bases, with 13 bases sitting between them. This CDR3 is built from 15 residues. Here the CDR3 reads CASSEERSTVYGYTF. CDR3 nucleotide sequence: TGTGCCAGCAGTGAAGAAAGGTCAACCGTCTATGGCTACACCTTC.

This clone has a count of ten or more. The CDR3 DNA reads TGCGCCAGCAGCCAAACCCAAAGAGGGGTAGATACGCAGTATTTT. It translates to CASSQTQRGVDTQYF. V usage is TRBV4-3 and J usage is TRBJ2-3; D may be TRBD1 or TRBD2 (5 bases each). Trimming left V 2 bases short and J 5 bases short, with 14 bases between. Per the germline V gene, CDR1 is LGHNA and CDR2 is YSLEER. The CDR3 loop spans 15 amino acids.

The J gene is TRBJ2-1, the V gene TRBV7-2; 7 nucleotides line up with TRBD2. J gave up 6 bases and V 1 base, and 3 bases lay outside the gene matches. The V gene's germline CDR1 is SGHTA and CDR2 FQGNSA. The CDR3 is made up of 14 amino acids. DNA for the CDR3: TGTGCCAGCAGCTTAGGAGGCGGGAGCAATGAGCAGTTCTTC. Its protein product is CASSLGGGSNEQFF.

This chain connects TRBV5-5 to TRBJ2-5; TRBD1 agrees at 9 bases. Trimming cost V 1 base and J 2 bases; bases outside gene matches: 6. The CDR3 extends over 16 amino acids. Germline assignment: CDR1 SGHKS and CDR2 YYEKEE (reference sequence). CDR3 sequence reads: CASSLYRDRAQETQYF. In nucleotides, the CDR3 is TGTGCCAGCAGCTTGTATCGGGACAGGGCGCAAGAGACCCAGTACTTC.

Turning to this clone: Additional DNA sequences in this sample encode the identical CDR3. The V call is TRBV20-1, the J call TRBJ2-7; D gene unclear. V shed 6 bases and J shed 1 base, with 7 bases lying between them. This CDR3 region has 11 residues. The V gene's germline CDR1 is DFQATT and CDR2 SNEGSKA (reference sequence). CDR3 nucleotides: TGCAGTGCGCTGGATTCCTACGAGCAGTACTTC. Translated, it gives CSALDSYEQYF.

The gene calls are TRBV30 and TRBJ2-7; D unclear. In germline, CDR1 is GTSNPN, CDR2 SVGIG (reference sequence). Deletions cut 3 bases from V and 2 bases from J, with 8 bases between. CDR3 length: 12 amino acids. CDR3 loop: CAWRGKTYEQYF. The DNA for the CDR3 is TGTGCCTGGAGGGGCAAGACCTACGAGCAGTACTTC.